The TCR beta chain under discussion was sequenced for a study of monozygotic twins with inflammatory bowel disease. TCRdb reanalyzed the 5' RACE reads, giving one entry per CDR3 protein sequence and no DNA. This sample's table reports about 300,000 distinct CDR3 sequences. The length of the CDR3 is 13 residues. Germline V CDR1 and CDR2: GTSNPN, SVGIG (reference sequence). The clonotype originates from a human donor with ulcerative colitis or Crohn's disease, or a healthy co-twin of an affected twin (not recorded which). Material: blood. The V call is TRBV30, the J call TRBJ1-5. CDR3 protein: CAWRATAYQPQHF.